This entry features one T cell receptor (beta chain) sequence. Its antigen is undetermined. Germline V CDR1 and CDR2: SGDLS, YYNGEE. The CDR3 covers 11 residues. Trimming took off 0 bases at V and 9 bases at J, with 6 bases between the two ends. This sample was taken from a study of blood T cells in healthy people across ages. The study recruited healthy Caucasian donors from Russia who were aged about 6 to 90. Each of the donors had about 9.9 milliliters of peripheral blood drawn into EDTA-treated Vacutainer tubes. The authors extracted at least 5 micrograms of total RNA per sample. Through a sample-barcoded 5' primer and a J-beta primer mix, a second PCR was run for about 6 to 11 cycles. Each CDR3 protein gets one entry after TCRdb re-called the 5' RACE reads with MiXCR. The sample yields 1.5 million to 2 million distinct CDR3 sequences, roughly two fifths seen once. Findings and caveats of the study: The diversity estimates, figures obtained from one million T cells, were considered underestimates.

The sample was blood. This TCR came from a human donor in good health. The V gene is TRBV9, the J gene TRBJ1-2; no firm D call. CDR3: CASSVEGRYTF. CDR3 nucleotide sequence: TGTGCCAGCAGCGTAGAGGGCCGCTACACCTTC.